Listed here are 29 T cell receptor beta chains from one sample, sequenced in a study of CD8 T cells in Susac syndrome. Random-hexamer reverse transcription was applied to about 0.5 to 1 ug RNA. Via MiXCR, TCRdb re-called the immunoSEQ multiplex PCR reads, giving one row per CDR3 protein. Here the sample spans about 120,000 distinct CDR3 sequences, just under 95% being singletons. The source material was CD8+ T cells from PBMCs. These receptors all stem from a human donor with Susac syndrome.

This chain links TRBV20-1 with TRBJ1-2; tentative D call: TRBD1 (5 bases). Trimming stripped 5 bases from V and 8 bases from J, with 15 bases between. The CDR3 loop spans 12 amino acids. CDR1 and CDR2 (germline): DFQATT, SNEGSKA (reference sequence). The CDR3 loop is CSARVGAEGYTF. The CDR3 coding sequence is TGCAGTGCTCGTGTTGGGGCGGAAGGCTACACCTTC.

The V call is TRBV6-5, the J call TRBJ2-7; D is uncertain. The CDR3 has 14 residues. Germline loops: CDR1 MNHEY, CDR2 SVGAGI. V was pared by 6 bases and J by 1 base, with 13 bases between. CDR3 region: CASRETLQSYEQYF. The CDR3 coding sequence is TGTGCCAGCAGAGAGACCTTACAGTCCTACGAGCAGTACTTC.

This chain links TRBV3-1 with TRBJ2-1, with D possibly being TRBD1 (6 bases). V was pared by 0 bases and J by 9 bases, with 15 bases between. The CDR3 is made up of 15 amino acids. The germline V gene encodes CDR1 LGHDT and CDR2 YNNKEL (reference sequence). The CDR3 here is CASSQERGTLREQFF. The DNA for the CDR3 is TGTGCCAGCAGCCAAGAGAGGGGGACGTTGCGTGAGCAGTTCTTC.

This clonotype was seen only a few times. The V and J genes are TRBV11-1 and TRBJ2-5; tentatively, D is TRBD2 (6 bases). V shed 0 bases and J shed 3 bases, with 8 bases lying between them. Germline lookup yields CDR1 SGHAT and CDR2 FQDESV (reference sequence). This CDR3 spans 14 amino acids. CDR3 in amino acids: CASSLAGGEETQYF. CDR3 sequence (DNA): TGTGCCAGCAGCTTAGCCGGGGGAGAAGAGACCCAGTACTTC.

The chain recombines TRBV6-5 with TRBJ2-7; D is unresolved. Germline CDR1 and CDR2: MNHEY and SVGAGI. The V end lost 8 bases, the J end lost 1 base, and 12 bases lay between the germline ends. CDR3 length: 13 residues. The CDR3 coding sequence is TGTGCCAGCGGTACTCGGACGTCCTACGAGCAGTACTTC. Encoded protein: CASGTRTSYEQYF.

The CDR3 DNA follows: TGTGCCAGCAGTTCCTCCGCAGGGGGGAGATCCGTCCACGAGCAGTACTTC. Its protein is CASSSSAGGRSVHEQYF. This chain connects TRBV28 to TRBJ2-7, with D possibly TRBD1 on 7 matching bases. CDR1 and CDR2 from the germline V gene are MDHEN and SYDVKM. The CDR3 runs 17 residues. With 4 bases removed from V and 5 bases from J, the gap between germline ends came to 24 bases.

This clonotype is a singleton in its sample. The CDR3 DNA sequence: TGTGCCAGACTCAGGGATCAGCCCCAGCATTTT. Amino acids: CARLRDQPQHF. The chain employs TRBV27 and TRBJ1-5; maybe TRBD1 (5 bases). The length of the CDR3 is 11 residues. The ends were cut back, 9 bases at V and 5 bases at J, with 8 bases in the middle. Germline V gives CDR1 MNHEY, CDR2 SMNVEV (reference sequence).

The rearrangement joins TRBV10-2 to TRBJ1-1, with 7 bases aligning to TRBD1. The junction had 11 bases not matched to a gene; V was cut back by 7 bases and J by 3 bases. There are 15 residues in the CDR3. CDR1 is WSHSY and CDR2 is SAAADI in the germline V gene. CDR3 amino acids: CASTDPQGMDTEAFF. The CDR3 DNA reads TGCGCCAGCACCGACCCACAGGGGATGGACACTGAAGCTTTCTTT.

The CDR3 sequence is CASSRTPDQPQHF. DNA for the CDR3: TGTGCCAGCAGCCGGACACCTGATCAGCCCCAGCATTTT. The chain links TRBV9 to TRBJ1-5; a weak D match, TRBD1 (5 bases). CDR3 length: 13 residues. V was shortened by 4 bases and J by 5 bases, with 10 bases between the two germline ends. The germline CDR1 and CDR2 sequences are SGDLS and YYNGEE.

The chain couples TRBV30 to TRBJ1-4; 9 positions match TRBD1. The CDR3 consists of 15 residues. The trim removed 2 bases at V and 6 bases at J, leaving 7 bases unmatched. Germline assignment: CDR1 GTSNPN and CDR2 SVGIG (reference sequence). The CDR3 spells CAWSSSTGGHEKLFF. In DNA form, the CDR3 reads TGTGCCTGGAGTTCGTCGACAGGGGGACATGAAAAACTGTTTTTT.

This rearrangement joins TRBV14 to TRBJ1-2, with a weak D call TRBD1 (5 bases). Germline-derived CDR1 and CDR2 are SGHDN and FVKESK. Between the trimmed V and J ends, which lost 4 bases and 1 base, there was a span of 10 bases. The CDR3 is 14 amino acids. The CDR3 region is CASSRGDYNYGYTF. In DNA, the CDR3 is TGTGCCAGCAGCCGGGGGGATTATAACTATGGCTACACCTTC.

V is TRBV6-4 and J is TRBJ2-2; TRBD1 aligns across 7 bases. Germline CDR1 MRHNA, CDR2 SNTAGT. V was clipped by 6 bases and J by 4 bases; unmatched bases: 5. The CDR3 covers 14 residues. CDR3 in amino acids: CASSETGVTGELFF. The CDR3 region has the DNA TGTGCCAGCAGCGAAACAGGGGTCACCGGGGAGCTGTTTTTT.

This clonotype was observed once. The CDR3 region is CASSSSGGGYGYTF. In DNA, the CDR3 is TGCGCCAGCAGCTCATCAGGGGGCGGCTATGGCTACACCTTC. The chain has TRBV5-1 and TRBJ1-2, with 8 bases that match TRBD1. The germline gives CDR1 SGHRS, CDR2 YFSETQ. V shed 3 bases, J shed 4 bases, and the junction held 5 bases outside the gene matches. CDR3 length: 14 amino acids.

This clonotype was counted a single time. This chain joins TRBV20-1 and TRBJ2-3, with 12 nucleotides matching TRBD2. Losses at the gene ends were 0 bases for V and 0 bases for J; bases not matched to a gene: 16. CDR1 and CDR2 (germline): DFQATT, SNEGSKA (reference sequence). This CDR3 has 21 residues. The CDR3 reads CSARDLPILAGGFPSTDTQYF. CDR3 DNA sequence: TGCAGTGCTAGAGATCTCCCGATACTAGCGGGGGGCTTCCCTAGCACAGATACGCAGTATTTT.

The V gene is TRBV7-8, the J gene TRBJ2-1, with TRBD2 identical over 12 bases. Germline lookup yields CDR1 SGHVS and CDR2 FQNEAQ. The CDR3 totals 14 residues. J lost 4 bases, V lost 5 bases, and 0 bases had no gene match. In DNA form, the CDR3 reads TGTGCCAGCAGCGGACTAGCGGGGTACAATGAGCAGTTCTTC. The encoded protein is CASSGLAGYNEQFF.

The chain recombines TRBV9 with TRBJ1-4, with 7 positions matching TRBD1. The CDR3 spans 14 residues. V gave up 0 bases and J gave up 7 bases; unmatched junction bases: 3. Germline CDR1 is SGDLS and CDR2 is YYNGEE. CDR3 DNA: TGTGCCAGCAGCGTAGGGTCAGGGGGTGAAAAACTGTTTTTT. Its translation: CASSVGSGGEKLFF.

J is TRBJ2-7 and V is TRBV9, with 10 bases identical to TRBD1. This CDR3 comprises 14 residues. Looked up from germline, CDR1 is SGDLS and CDR2 is YYNGEE. The V and J ends lost 3 bases and 2 bases, in that order; junction bases with no gene match: 2. The CDR3 coding sequence is TGTGCCAGCAGCGAGGGACAGGGGACCTACGAGCAGTACTTC. Translated: CASSEGQGTYEQYF.

V and J are TRBV24-1 and TRBJ2-1; D is possibly TRBD1 (6 bases). V lost 5 bases and J lost 0, with 13 bases in between. The CDR3 extends over 16 amino acids. The germline gives CDR1 KGHDR, CDR2 SFDVKD. CDR3 in amino acids: CATSGQDSLSYNEQFF. Written as DNA, the CDR3 is TGTGCCACCAGTGGGCAGGACAGTCTCTCCTACAATGAGCAGTTCTTC.

The V and J genes are TRBV5-6 and TRBJ1-5, with D hard to call. The V end lost 0 bases, the J end lost 7 bases, and 8 bases lay between the germline ends. Germline loops: CDR1 SGHDT, CDR2 YYEEEE. The CDR3 is made up of 13 amino acids. The CDR3 region has the DNA TGTGCCAGCAGCTTGGCCGGGAGCCAGCCCCAGCATTTT. Protein product: CASSLAGSQPQHF. Variable domain in full (rest from reference TRBV5-6 and TRBJ1-5): DAGVTQSPTHLIKTRGQQVTLRCSPKSGHDTVSWYQQALGQGPQFIFQYYEEEERQRGNFPDRFSGHQFPNYSSELNVNALLLGDSALYLCASSLAGSQPQHFGDGTRLSIL.

This clonotype was picked up a small number of times. The chain recombines TRBV27 with TRBJ1-1, with D possibly being TRBD1 (6 bases). The germline V and J ends were trimmed by 2 bases and 1 base, with 8 bases remaining between them. CDR1 MNHEY and CDR2 SMNVEV come from the germline V gene (reference sequence). The length of the CDR3 is 14 residues. CDR3 loop: CASSLGGGNTEAFF. The CDR3 nucleotides read TGTGCCAGCAGTTTAGGAGGGGGGAACACTGAAGCTTTCTTT.

The chain links TRBV18 to TRBJ1-6; TRBD1 matches at 8 bases. The V and J ends lost 2 bases and 7 bases, in that order; junction bases with no gene match: 7. CDR3 length: 16 amino acids. CDR1 is KGHSH, CDR2 LQKENI, per germline. The CDR3 is CASSPLGQGYNSPLHF. Written as DNA, the CDR3 is TGTGCCAGCTCACCATTAGGACAGGGATACAATTCACCCCTCCACTTT.

J is TRBJ2-1 and V is TRBV11-2, with 8 bases matching TRBD2. The CDR3 totals 14 residues. Germline CDR1 SGHAT, CDR2 FQNNGV. With 4 bases clipped from V and 8 bases from J, the junction kept 7 bases outside the gene matches. This chain's CDR3 is CASSSPTRGDEQFF. CDR3 nucleotide sequence: TGTGCCAGCAGCTCCCCCACGCGGGGGGATGAGCAGTTCTTC.

The CDR3: CASQSGGSETQYF. CDR3 in DNA: TGTGCCAGCCAGAGCGGGGGTTCGGAGACCCAGTACTTC. V gene TRBV9 combines with J gene TRBJ2-5; 8 nucleotides agree with TRBD2. The junction had 7 bases not matched to a gene; V was cut back by 7 bases and J by 5 bases. The CDR3 is 13 residues long. CDR1 SGDLS and CDR2 YYNGEE come from the germline V gene.

The chain has TRBV27 and TRBJ1-6; no clear D. The germline V gene has CDR1 MNHEY and CDR2 SMNVEV (reference sequence). The length of the CDR3 is 14 residues. V dropped 4 bases and J dropped 9 bases, with 13 bases sitting between them. The CDR3 DNA follows: TGTGCCAGCAGTTCACTCGGGGAGACTTCACCCCTCCACTTT. This codes for CASSSLGETSPLHF.

This chain connects TRBV7-2 to TRBJ2-1; 8 nucleotides align to TRBD2. V shed 1 base and J 2 bases; nucleotides not matched to a gene: 7. Germline values: CDR1 SGHTA, CDR2 FQGNSA. The CDR3 covers 17 residues. Here the CDR3 reads CASSLDRAGVPYNEQFF. The CDR3 DNA reads as TGTGCCAGCAGCTTAGATCGAGCGGGGGTACCCTACAATGAGCAGTTCTTC.

The rearrangement joins TRBV7-6 to TRBJ1-2; the D gene is possibly TRBD1 (5 bases). The CDR3 length is 15 residues. Trimming shortened V by 3 bases and J by 4 bases, and 15 bases separated the two germline ends. Germline V gene sequence: CDR1 SGHVS, CDR2 FNYEAQ. CDR3 residues: CASSLSQGVGYGYTF. The CDR3 DNA follows: TGTGCCAGCAGCTTGAGTCAGGGAGTGGGCTATGGCTACACCTTC.

The CDR3 region is CSVEGGPWGMGSETQYF. The CDR3 nucleotides read TGCAGCGTTGAGGGGGGCCCCTGGGGGATGGGCTCGGAGACCCAGTACTTC. V gene TRBV29-1 combines with J gene TRBJ2-5, with D perhaps TRBD1 or TRBD2 (6 bases each). The germline V gene encodes CDR1 SQVTM and CDR2 ANQGSEA. The CDR3 consists of 17 residues. Trimming pared 3 bases from V and 5 bases from J, leaving 25 bases between.

The rearrangement links TRBV29-1 to TRBJ2-3, with D possibly TRBD2 on 5 matching bases. The CDR3 spans 13 residues. The ends were cut back, 7 bases at V and 3 bases at J, with 14 bases in the middle. Per the germline V gene, CDR1 is SQVTM and CDR2 is ANQGSEA. The CDR3 is CSAAGPGTDTQYF. DNA of the CDR3: TGCAGCGCCGCCGGGCCGGGGACAGATACGCAGTATTTT.

This rearrangement joins TRBV20-1 to TRBJ2-7; D gene unclear. Trimming took off 3 bases at V and 0 bases at J, with 9 bases between the two ends. The length of the CDR3 is 13 residues. The germline V gene encodes CDR1 DFQATT and CDR2 SNEGSKA (reference sequence). The CDR3 nucleotides are TGCAGTGCTAGCCCGGACCTCTCCTACGAGCAGTACTTC. Its protein product is CSASPDLSYEQYF.